The 8 T cell receptor beta chains below were found in one sample sequenced in a study of blood T cells in healthy people across ages. A second PCR, run for roughly 7 to 12 cycles, used a sample-barcoded 5' primer plus a J-beta primer mix. MiXCR was run by TCRdb on the 5' RACE reads, yielding one entry per CDR3 protein. The sample has hundreds of thousands of distinct CDR3 sequences, approximately 59% seen once. Sequenced input: blood. Receptors were obtained from a man aged 55 to 70 in good health.

This clonotype has a single count. The chain joins TRBV29-1 to TRBJ1-1, with unresolved D. CDR3 length: 13 residues. The germline V and J ends were trimmed by 0 bases and 8 bases, with 13 bases remaining between them. The germline V gene has CDR1 SQVTM and CDR2 ANQGSEA. The CDR3 loop reads CSVEDDRRAEAFF. In DNA, the CDR3 is TGCAGCGTTGAAGACGATCGGAGAGCCGAAGCTTTCTTT.

This clonotype has only a few counts. The CDR3 loop reads CASSSGAATYEQYF. Here the CDR3 DNA reads TGCGCCAGCAGCTCCGGGGCAGCCACCTACGAGCAGTACTTC. The V gene is TRBV5-1, the J gene TRBJ2-7, with D perhaps given as TRBD1 or TRBD2 (5 bases each). The CDR3 spans 14 residues. Germline V lookup: CDR1 SGHRS, CDR2 YFSETQ. Trimming took 3 bases from V and 2 from J, leaving 12 bases between them.

The gene calls are TRBV12-3 or TRBV12-4 and TRBJ2-5, with 11 bases aligning to TRBD2. The last part of the DNA fits TRBJ2-7 better; the J call may be wrong. This CDR3 comprises 15 residues. The CDR3 region is CASSWLAGGPYEQYF. CDR3 sequence (DNA): TGTGCCAGCAGCTGGCTAGCGGGGGGACCCTACGAGCAGTACTTC.

V is TRBV27 and J is TRBJ2-5; D remains ambiguous. V gave up 5 bases and J gave up 4 bases, with 17 bases separating them. From germline, CDR1 is MNHEY and CDR2 SMNVEV (reference sequence). This CDR3 comprises 15 residues. CDR3 nucleotide sequence: TGTGCCAGCAGTCTTGGCGGACCGAAGGGAGAGACCCAGTACTTC. Residues: CASSLGGPKGETQYF.

The V and J genes are TRBV28 and TRBJ2-7; no firm D call. The end of the DNA aligns better with TRBJ2-5, so the J call may be wrong. The germline CDR1 and CDR2 sequences are MDHEN and SYDVKM. This CDR3 has 12 residues. DNA of the CDR3: TGTGCCAGCAGTTTGATATGGGAGACCCAGTACTTC. As protein: CASSLIWETQYF.

V is TRBV27 and J is TRBJ2-7, with TRBD1 identical over 7 bases. Germline V gene lookup returns CDR1 MNHEY and CDR2 SMNVEV (reference sequence). The CDR3 is 15 residues long. Trimming removed 5 bases from V and 2 bases from J; junction bases left unmatched: 9. CDR3 nucleotides: TGTGCCAGCAGTGTTACAGGGGTAGGGACCTACGAGCAGTACTTC. Amino acid sequence: CASSVTGVGTYEQYF.

CDR3 sequence reads: CASSESWGQPYYGYTF. DNA for the CDR3: TGTGCCAGCAGTGAGTCCTGGGGTCAGCCCTACTATGGCTACACCTTC. The chain couples TRBV25-1 to TRBJ1-2; D is unresolved. Per germline, CDR1 MGHDK and CDR2 SYGVNS. Trimming removed 3 bases from V and 3 bases from J, with 17 bases in between. This CDR3 is built from 16 residues.

V gene TRBV20-1 combines with J gene TRBJ2-3; TRBD1 or TRBD2 may be the D gene (6 bases each). Trimming removed 5 bases from V and 1 base from J, with 16 bases in between. CDR1 and CDR2 from the germline V gene are DFQATT and SNEGSKA (reference sequence). The CDR3 extends over 15 amino acids. The CDR3 region is CSAETGTRRTDTQYF. In nucleotides, the CDR3 is TGCAGTGCTGAAACAGGGACTCGACGCACAGATACGCAGTATTTT.